The T cell receptor beta chain described here comes from a study of identical twins. Points from the study as a whole: Compared with unrelated sharing, twin-shared out-of-frame alpha sequences had more low-probability sequences.

TCRdb passed the 5' RACE reads through MiXCR, listing each CDR3 protein once. This repertoire shows approximately 890,000 distinct CDR3 sequences, more than 9% found once; its top ten account for about 1.6%. Every sampled donor was Caucasian and healthy. The CDR3 spans 15 residues. Germline CDR1 reads SEHNR; CDR2 reads FQNEAQ (reference sequence). V dropped 1 base and J dropped 0 bases, with 10 bases sitting between them. As concerns this clonotype: The antigen remains unidentified.

Separately, the same data were catalogued under a study of yellow fever vaccine responses in identical twins.

The V and J genes are TRBV7-9 and TRBJ2-7; D unresolved. The receptor was isolated from a woman aged 18-29 years in good health. Sequencing was done on a sample of PBMCs. The CDR3 spells CASSLGAGSSYEQYF. The CDR3 nucleotides read TGTGCCAGCAGCTTAGGTGCAGGTAGCTCCTACGAGCAGTACTTC.